Below are 14 T cell receptor beta chains sequenced from a single sample in a study of T-cell memory formation after mild COVID-19. TCRdb used MiXCR to reprocess the 5' RACE reads, holding one entry per CDR3 protein. The table records hundreds of thousands of distinct CDR3 sequences, 17% of them present only once. Sequencing was done on a sample of PBMCs or a T cell subset sorted from them (not recorded which). The receptor source for this set is an adult woman who had mild COVID-19 (a few samples of this study predate the infection). Cell type and time point are not known.

CDR3 nucleotides: TGTGCCAGCAGAGCAACATGGGGCTGGTACGAGCAGTACTTC. Protein: CASRATWGWYEQYF. The chain couples TRBV11-3 to TRBJ2-7, with D maybe TRBD1 (5 bases). Trimming cost V 6 bases and J 4 bases, with 16 bases left between them. Per germline, CDR1 SGHNT and CDR2 YENEEA. The CDR3 spans 14 residues.

This clonotype was recorded a few times. Compared with germline, one end of the junction differs, possibly owing to a read error. The rearrangement joins TRBV7-6 to TRBJ2-3; possibly TRBD1 for D (5 bases). The CDR3 is 13 amino acids. Germline V gene lookup returns CDR1 SGHVS and CDR2 FNYEAQ. CDR3 nucleotide sequence: TGTGCCAGCCACTCACAGGACACAGATAAGCAGTATTTT. Translation gives CASHSQDTDKQYF. Complete variable domain (other parts from reference TRBV7-6 and TRBJ2-3): GAGVSQSPRYKVTKRGQDVALRCDPISGHVSLYWYRQALGQGPEFLTYFNYEAQQDKSGLPNDRFSAERPEGSISTLTIQRTEQRDSAMYRCASHSQDTDKQYFGPGTRLTVL.

This clonotype has only a few counts. The V call is TRBV24-1, the J call TRBJ2-1; maybe TRBD1 (6 bases). V dropped 8 bases and J dropped 4 bases, with 11 bases sitting between them. Germline lookup yields CDR1 KGHDR and CDR2 SFDVKD. The CDR3 runs 13 residues. CDR3 region: CATMDSTYNEQFF. Written as DNA, the CDR3 is TGTGCCACCATGGACAGCACATACAATGAGCAGTTCTTC.

The chain carries TRBV5-1 and TRBJ1-1; D is uncertain. Looked up from germline, CDR1 is SGHRS and CDR2 is YFSETQ. V lost 4 bases and J 3 bases, leaving 13 bases between the germline ends. The CDR3 totals 14 residues. CDR3 in amino acids: CASSPTAGDTEAFF. CDR3 nucleotides: TGCGCCAGCAGCCCCACCGCTGGGGACACTGAAGCTTTCTTT.

In this sample, this clonotype turned up a few times. The chain couples TRBV7-9 to TRBJ2-3; TRBD1 or TRBD2 may be the D gene (6 bases each). Trimming removed 5 bases at V and 1 base at J, with 16 bases between. CDR1 is SEHNR and CDR2 is FQNEAQ in the germline V gene (reference sequence). There are 16 residues in the CDR3. The CDR3 region is CASSPGETGGTDTQYF. The CDR3, as DNA: TGTGCCAGCAGCCCAGGGGAGACGGGGGGCACAGATACGCAGTATTTT.

This clonotype was observed a few times. The V gene is TRBV15, the J gene TRBJ2-6; D gene unclear. The CDR3 is 16 residues long. V lost 6 bases, J lost 3 bases, and 15 bases lay in between. Looked up from germline, CDR1 is LNHNV and CDR2 is YYDKDF (reference sequence). Written as DNA, the CDR3 is TGTGCCACCAGTTTGACCTGGATGAATGGGGCCAACGTCCTGACTTTC. Translation: CATSLTWMNGANVLTF.

In its sample, this clonotype was seen many times. The chain uses TRBV5-1 and TRBJ1-1, with D tentatively TRBD1 (6 bases). This CDR3 is built from 15 residues. Germline V gene sequence: CDR1 SGHRS, CDR2 YFSETQ. V lost 2 bases and J 1 base, leaving 12 bases between the germline ends. The CDR3 protein is CASSFRQDSNTEAFF. As DNA, the CDR3 is TGCGCCAGCAGCTTCAGACAGGATTCGAACACTGAAGCTTTCTTT.

Only a few counts were recorded for this clonotype. The chain couples TRBV6-6 to TRBJ2-5, with 8 positions matching TRBD1. V lost 6 bases to trimming and J lost 7 bases; unmatched junction nucleotides: 10. Germline-derived CDR1 and CDR2 are MNHNY and SVGAGI (reference sequence). This CDR3 comprises 14 residues. The CDR3 here is CASRAQGAPGTQYF. In nucleotides, the CDR3 is TGTGCCAGCAGAGCCCAGGGGGCCCCAGGGACCCAGTACTTC.

The sample holds many counts of this clonotype. The V gene is TRBV12-3 or TRBV12-4, the J gene TRBJ2-3; D unresolved. CDR3 length: 12 residues. Trimming pared 5 bases from V and 6 bases from J, leaving 9 bases between. CDR3 nucleotide sequence: TGTGCCAGCAGTCTTACAAGGGATACGCAGTATTTT. It is translated as CASSLTRDTQYF.

The chain links TRBV15 to TRBJ2-7, with 10 bases lining up with TRBD2. V was pared by 5 bases and J by 2 bases, with 6 bases of the junction left unmatched. This CDR3 has 15 amino acids. Germline CDR1 is LNHNV and CDR2 is YYDKDF (reference sequence). Here the CDR3 DNA reads TGTGCCACCAGCGAGGGGCTAGCGGGAGCCTACGAGCAGTACTTC. Amino acids: CATSEGLAGAYEQYF.

V and J are TRBV18 and TRBJ2-3, with 15 bases matching TRBD2. Trimming cost V 6 bases and J 8 bases; bases outside gene matches: 9. This CDR3 region has 16 residues. Germline V gene sequence: CDR1 KGHSH, CDR2 LQKENI. The CDR3 DNA sequence: TGTGCCAGCTCCGGCGGGACTAGCGGGAGGAGGAGTACGCAGTATTTT. The encoded protein is CASSGGTSGRRSTQYF.

This clonotype was seen repeatedly, ten times or more. The chain joins TRBV5-6 to TRBJ1-1; perhaps TRBD1 as D (6 bases). The V gene lost 5 bases and the J gene lost 3 bases, with 11 bases spanning the gap. CDR1 and CDR2 from the germline V gene are SGHDT and YYEEEE. This CDR3 spans 13 amino acids. CDR3 residues: CASSLSGDTEAFF. The CDR3 DNA follows: TGTGCCAGCAGTTTATCAGGGGACACTGAAGCTTTCTTT.

V gene TRBV7-3 combines with J gene TRBJ1-1; 7 bases match TRBD1. Trimming at V came to 3 bases and at J to 8 bases, leaving 12 bases not matched to a gene. The CDR3 extends over 15 amino acids. CDR1 and CDR2 (germline): SGHTA, FQGTGA. The CDR3 reads CASSLGEGAGNEAFF. The CDR3 DNA sequence: TGTGCCAGCAGCTTGGGGGAGGGGGCCGGTAACGAAGCTTTCTTT. Looking up the rest from reference TRBV7-3 and TRBJ1-1 gives the full variable domain: GAGVSQTPSNKVTEKGKYVELRCDPISGHTALYWYRQSLGQGPEFLIYFQGTGAADDSGLPNDRFFAVRPEGSVSTLKIQRTERGDSAVYLCASSLGEGAGNEAFFGQGTRLTVV.

The rearrangement uses TRBV20-1 and TRBJ1-2; no firm D call. The V and J ends lost 5 bases and 2 bases respectively, with 21 bases between them. The CDR3 loop spans 16 amino acids. The germline V gene has CDR1 DFQATT and CDR2 SNEGSKA (reference sequence). The CDR3 DNA follows: TGCAGTGCTGGCCAGTCATACAGCGATCAGAACTATGGCTACACCTTC. It yields the protein CSAGQSYSDQNYGYTF.